Listed below are T cell receptor beta chains from one sample, sequenced in a study of blood T cell repertoires in COVID-19. Only in-frame clones appear in the TCRdb table, and some are missing; sequencing was by immunoSEQ multiplex PCR. This sample has around 200,000 clones; about four fifths occur once, and the top ten carry approximately 7.1%. The sequenced sample consisted of peripheral blood. These receptors originate from a human donor in a cohort sampled during active COVID-19. CDR3s include the opening cysteine and the closing phenylalanine or tryptophan. D genes are given only for firm matches. The size of a clone is reported for some rows only, either as once, few or many, or as a class for expanded clones.

D gene	clone size	V gene	J gene	CDR3 protein	CDR3 DNA
NA	once	TRBV2	TRBJ2-5	CASSEDSQETQYF	TGTGCCAGCAGTGAGGACAGCCAAGAGACCCAGTACTTC
TRBD2	NA	TRBV10-1	TRBJ2-1	CASSEVGGGVPNYNEQFF	TGCGCCAGCAGTGAAGTTGGTGGGGGGGTGCCGAACTACAATGAGCAGTTCTTC
TRBD1	NA	TRBV5-6	TRBJ1-2	CASRLLSGQGIYGYTF	TGTGCCAGCAGATTGCTTTCGGGACAGGGGATCTATGGCTACACCTTC
NA	few	TRBV5-1	TRBJ2-5	CASSLASGGQGTQYF	TGCGCCAGCAGCTTGGCCTCTGGAGGGCAAGGAACCCAGTACTTC
NA	NA	TRBV6-6	TRBJ1-2	CASSSRQSAANYGYTF	TGTGCCAGCAGTTCGAGACAGTCGGCAGCCAACTATGGCTACACCTTC
NA	NA	TRBV6-6	TRBJ2-5	CASSHSETGLGSQETQYF	TGTGCCAGCAGTCATTCGGAGACAGGTCTTGGGAGCCAAGAGACCCAGTACTTC
TRBD2	NA	TRBV6-5	TRBJ2-3	CASSPRLATDTQYF	TGTGCCAGCAGTCCTCGACTAGCAACAGATACGCAGTATTTT
TRBD2	NA	TRBV18	TRBJ2-7	CASSTSGGAGHEQYF	TGTGCCAGCTCGACTAGCGGGGGGGCCGGCCACGAGCAGTACTTC
NA	NA	TRBV7-5	TRBJ2-1	CVRSHTIKDRGPNEQFF	TGTGTCAGAAGCCACACCATTAAGGACAGGGGCCCCAATGAGCAGTTCTTC
NA	NA	TRBV27	TRBJ2-7	CASSFGWTTGPGEQYF	TGTGCCAGCAGCTTCGGGTGGACTACTGGTCCGGGCGAGCAGTACTTC
NA	NA	TRBV5-4	TRBJ2-5	CASSLVGGRAVETQYF	TGTGCCAGCAGCTTGGTTGGGGGCAGGGCCGTGGAGACCCAGTACTTC
TRBD1	NA	TRBV30	TRBJ1-6	CATGQGQKPLHF	TGTGCCACAGGACAGGGTCAGAAACCCCTCCACTTT
NA	once	TRBV7-2	TRBJ1-2	CASSTVLRRSDYGYTF	TGTGCCAGCAGCACCGTCCTGAGGCGATCAGACTATGGCTACACCTTC
TRBD1	NA	TRBV4-1	TRBJ2-7	CASSTRQGGYEQYF	TGCGCCAGCAGCACCAGACAGGGTGGCTACGAGCAGTACTTC
NA	NA	TRBV7-8	TRBJ2-7	CASSPSIYEQYF	TGTGCCAGCAGCCCAAGCATCTACGAGCAGTACTTC
NA	once	TRBV29-1	TRBJ2-7	CSVGKTGYYEQYF	TGCAGCGTTGGAAAAACAGGGTACTACGAGCAGTACTTC
NA	NA	TRBV12-3/TRBV12-4	TRBJ2-7	CASSFTYEQYF	TGTGCCAGCAGTTTCACCTACGAGCAGTACTTC
NA	NA	TRBV15	TRBJ2-2	CATSRPSGKYTGELFF	TGTGCCACCAGCAGACCCTCGGGGAAGTACACCGGGGAGCTGTTTTTT
TRBD2	NA	TRBV4-1	TRBJ2-1	CASSQVAGGPHEQFF	TGCGCCAGCAGCCAAGTAGCGGGGGGGCCCCATGAGCAGTTCTTC
TRBD1	once	TRBV19	TRBJ1-5	CASSIVKQGNQPQHF	TGTGCCAGTAGTATAGTGAAACAGGGGAATCAGCCCCAGCATTTT
TRBD2	NA	TRBV20-1	TRBJ2-1	CSAGEGEQFF	TGCAGTGCTGGGGAGGGTGAGCAGTTCTTC
TRBD1	NA	TRBV2	TRBJ1-6	CASSVLDRGNSPLHF	TGTGCCAGCAGTGTTTTGGACAGGGGTAATTCACCCCTCCACTTT
TRBD1	NA	TRBV4-2	TRBJ1-4	CASSQGQGVTNEKLFF	TGTGCCAGCAGCCAGGGACAGGGGGTAACTAATGAAAAACTGTTTTTT
NA	NA	TRBV7-9	TRBJ1-4	CASSLNSQLINEKLFF	TGTGCCAGCAGCTTAAACAGTCAGCTGATTAATGAAAAACTGTTTTTT
NA	NA	TRBV29-1	TRBJ1-2	CSVEGSGYGYTF	TGCAGCGTTGAAGGATCGGGGTATGGCTACACCTTC
NA	NA	TRBV28	TRBJ1-5	CAIPGGRDQPQHF	TGTGCCATCCCGGGGGGACGGGATCAGCCCCAGCATTTT
NA	NA	TRBV19	TRBJ1-5	CSSRVGLGNRQPQHF	TGTAGCTCGCGTGTGGGGCTAGGGAATCGGCAGCCCCAGCATTTT
TRBD1	NA	TRBV5-1	TRBJ2-1	CASSSPGQSYNEQFF	TGCGCCAGCAGTTCCCCGGGACAGAGCTACAATGAGCAGTTCTTC
TRBD1	NA	TRBV13	TRBJ1-2	CASSLSTGVGYGYTF	TGTGCCAGCAGCTTATCGACAGGGGTGGGCTATGGCTACACCTTC
TRBD1	NA	TRBV7-3	TRBJ1-6	CASSHRGTGGRHNPNSPLHF	TGTGCCAGCAGCCATAGGGGGACAGGGGGCCGCCATAACCCAAATTCACCCCTCCACTTT
NA	NA	TRBV4-1	TRBJ2-1	CASSQVLGAFDEQFF	TGCGCCAGCAGCCAAGTGCTGGGGGCTTTCGATGAGCAGTTCTTC
TRBD1	NA	TRBV9	TRBJ2-2	CASSRDRTTGELFF	TGTGCCAGCAGCCGGGACAGAACCACCGGGGAGCTGTTTTTT
TRBD1	NA	TRBV6-5	TRBJ1-1	CASSRLGQGAWEAFF	TGTGCCAGCAGTCGACTGGGACAGGGGGCCTGGGAAGCTTTCTTT
NA	NA	TRBV6-5	TRBJ1-1	CASSSPTGVGEAFF	TGTGCCAGCAGCTCACCCACAGGAGTGGGCGAAGCTTTCTTT
NA	few	TRBV21-1	TRBJ1-2	CASSKAQQESYGYTF	TGTGCCAGCAGCAAAGCGCAACAGGAATCCTATGGCTACACCTTC
TRBD2	NA	TRBV5-1	TRBJ2-3	CASSLLPGLAGTDTQYF	TGCGCCAGCAGCTTACTACCCGGACTAGCGGGGACGGATACGCAGTATTTT
TRBD2	NA	TRBV6-1	TRBJ2-3	CASSEDTLAGGLNTQYF	TGTGCCAGCAGTGAAGATACGTTAGCGGGGGGGCTGAATACGCAGTATTTT
TRBD1	NA	TRBV11-2	TRBJ1-2	CASSPAGTGGFGYTF	TGTGCCAGCAGCCCAGCCGGGACAGGGGGCTTTGGCTACACCTTC
NA	NA	TRBV5-1	TRBJ1-2	CASSLAFGGVYGYTF	TGCGCCAGCAGCTTGGCGTTCGGGGGGGTCTATGGCTACACCTTC
TRBD1	NA	TRBV7-3	TRBJ2-2	CASSGTGGTGELFF	TGTGCCAGCTCAGGGACAGGGGGGACCGGGGAGCTGTTTTTT
TRBD1	NA	TRBV19	TRBJ1-1	CASSPWTGEWYTEAFF	TGTGCCAGTAGTCCCTGGACAGGGGAATGGTACACTGAAGCTTTCTTT
TRBD2	NA	TRBV10-3	TRBJ2-5	CAISEGGGGVETQYF	TGTGCCATCAGTGAGGGCGGGGGTGGAGTAGAGACCCAGTACTTC
TRBD2	NA	TRBV2	TRBJ2-7	CASSEPSGVGYEQYF	TGTGCCAGCAGTGAACCTAGCGGGGTAGGATACGAGCAGTACTTC
TRBD2	NA	TRBV2	TRBJ2-1	CASSRGGLAGGNYNEQFF	TGTGCCAGCAGTAGAGGGGGACTAGCGGGGGGAAATTACAATGAGCAGTTCTTC
NA	few	TRBV5-1	TRBJ2-5	CASSTRQTQETQYF	TGCGCCAGCAGCACCCGACAGACCCAAGAGACCCAGTACTTC
TRBD2	NA	TRBV5-4	TRBJ2-1	CASSLGGGLHNEQFF	TGTGCCAGCAGCTTGGGCGGGGGGCTACACAATGAGCAGTTCTTC
NA	NA	TRBV7-8	TRBJ1-2	CASSSFEDYGYTF	TGTGCCAGCAGCTCCTTCGAGGACTATGGCTACACCTTC
NA	NA	TRBV12-3/TRBV12-4	TRBJ1-3	CAIQTGNTIYF	TGTGCCATCCAAACTGGAAACACCATATATTTT
TRBD1	NA	TRBV19	TRBJ1-1	CASIPQGGTEAFF	TGTGCCAGTATCCCTCAGGGGGGTACTGAAGCTTTCTTT
NA	NA	TRBV3-1/TRBV3-2	TRBJ2-1	CASSQKTGLPMDEQFF	TGTGCCAGCAGCCAGAAAACCGGACTCCCGATGGATGAGCAGTTCTTC
NA	few	TRBV19	TRBJ1-2	CASSTGLLEHYGYTF	TGTGCCAGTAGTACTGGACTACTCGAACACTATGGCTACACCTTC
NA	NA	TRBV3-1/TRBV3-2	TRBJ2-5	CASSQIPDSRETQYF	TGTGCCAGCAGCCAAATCCCCGACAGCAGGGAGACCCAGTACTTC
TRBD1	NA	TRBV6-5	TRBJ1-1	CASSRTGENTEAFF	TGTGCCAGCAGTAGGACAGGTGAGAACACTGAAGCTTTCTTT
NA	NA	TRBV13	TRBJ1-1	CASSFGVPGTEAFF	TGTGCCAGCAGCTTCGGGGTTCCGGGGACTGAAGCTTTCTTT